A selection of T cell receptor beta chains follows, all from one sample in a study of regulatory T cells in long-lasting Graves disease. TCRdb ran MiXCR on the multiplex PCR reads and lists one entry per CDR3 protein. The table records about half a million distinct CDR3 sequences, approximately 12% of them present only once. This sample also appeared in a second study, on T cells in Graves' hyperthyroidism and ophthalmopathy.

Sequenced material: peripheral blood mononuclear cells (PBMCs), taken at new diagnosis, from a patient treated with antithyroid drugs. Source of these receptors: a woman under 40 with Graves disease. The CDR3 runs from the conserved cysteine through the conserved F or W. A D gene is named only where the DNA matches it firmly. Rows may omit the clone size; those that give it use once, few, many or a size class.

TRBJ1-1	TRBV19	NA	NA	TGTGCCAGTAGTATAGATCCCGGTGGGGACACTGAAGCTTTCTTT	CASSIDPGGDTEAFF
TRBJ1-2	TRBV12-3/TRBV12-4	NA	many	TGTGCCAGCAGTTCGGAAGGCCCCCACTATGGCTACACCTTC	CASSSEGPHYGYTF
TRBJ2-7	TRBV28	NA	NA	TGTGCCAGCAGTTTACGCCTAATGTGGGAGCAGTACTTC	CASSLRLMWEQYF
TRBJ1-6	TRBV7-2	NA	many	TGTGCCAGCAGCTACGCGGACAGAGTAAATTCACCCCTCCACTTT	CASSYADRVNSPLHF
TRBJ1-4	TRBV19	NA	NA	TGTGCCAGTAGTATAGACATCGGGGCTCGAACTAATGAAAAACTGTTTTTT	CASSIDIGARTNEKLFF
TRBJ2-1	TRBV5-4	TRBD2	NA	TGTGCCAGCAGCTTGAGGCTAGCGGGTCAGCCCCCGTTCTTC	CASSLRLAGQPPFF
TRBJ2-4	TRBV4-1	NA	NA	TGCGCCAGCAGCCGCATCGGACTAGCCAAAAACATTCAGTACTTC	CASSRIGLAKNIQYF
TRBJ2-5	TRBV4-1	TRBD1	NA	TGCGCCAGCAGCTTGGGGACAGAGGTTGAGACCCAGTACTTC	CASSLGTEVETQYF
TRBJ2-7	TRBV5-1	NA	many	TGCGCCAGCAGCTTAGAGCGGAACTCCTACGAGCAGTACTTC	CASSLERNSYEQYF
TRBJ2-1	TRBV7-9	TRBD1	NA	TGTGCCAGCAGCACCGGACAGGGTGGAAGGGATGAGCAGTTCTTC	CASSTGQGGRDEQFF
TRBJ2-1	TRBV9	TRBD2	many	TGTGCCAGCAGCCCGAGGGGGGGCGGGACTAGCTTGGACAATGAGCAGTTCTTC	CASSPRGGGTSLDNEQFF
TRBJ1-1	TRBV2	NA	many	TGTGCCAGCAGTTTATTGTTGAACACTGAAGCTTTCTTT	CASSLLLNTEAFF
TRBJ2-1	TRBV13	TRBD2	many	TGTGCCAGCAGCCGTGGGGGGGGAGTCTGGTCCTACAATGAGCAGTTCTTC	CASSRGGGVWSYNEQFF
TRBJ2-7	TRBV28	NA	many	TGTGCCAGCACACAAGGGGACGACCCCTACGAGCAGTACTTC	CASTQGDDPYEQYF
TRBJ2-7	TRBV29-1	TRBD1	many	TGCAGCGTTTGGGGACAGGGGGTCCACGAGCAGTACTTC	CSVWGQGVHEQYF
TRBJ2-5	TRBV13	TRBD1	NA	TGTGCCAGCAGCATTCGACAGGGGGTAGGGTTTTTGGAGACCCAGTACTTC	CASSIRQGVGFLETQYF
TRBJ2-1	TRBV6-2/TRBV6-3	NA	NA	TGTGCCAGCAGTTCAACTGCCTTTACGAGCAATGAGCAGTTCTTC	CASSSTAFTSNEQFF
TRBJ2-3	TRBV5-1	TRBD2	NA	TGCGCCAGCAGCTTGACTAGCGGGATGAGCACAGATACGCAGTATTTT	CASSLTSGMSTDTQYF
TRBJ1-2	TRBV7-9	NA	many	TGTGCCAGCAGCCCCCAAGGCTACTATGGCTACACCTTC	CASSPQGYYGYTF
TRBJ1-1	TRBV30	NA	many	TGTGCCTGGAGTGTACTCGGGGGGGGAACTGAAGCTTTCTTT	CAWSVLGGGTEAFF
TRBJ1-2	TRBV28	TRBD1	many	TGTGCCAGCACTCTAGGGCACAGGGGCTATGGCTACACCTTC	CASTLGHRGYGYTF
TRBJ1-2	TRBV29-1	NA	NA	TGCAGCGTTTTCGCTCAAGACAGGTCAACGGGTGGCTACACCTTC	CSVFAQDRSTGGYTF
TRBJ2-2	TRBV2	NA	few	TGTGCCAGCAGGCAGCTTAACACCGGGGAGCTGTTTTTT	CASRQLNTGELFF
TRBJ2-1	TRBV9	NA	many	TGTGCCAGCAGCCCGATACAGAGCTCCTACAATGAGCAGTTCTTC	CASSPIQSSYNEQFF
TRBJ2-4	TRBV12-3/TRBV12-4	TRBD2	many	TGTGCCAGCAGTTTGGGACTAGCGGAGAAAAACATTCAGTACTTC	CASSLGLAEKNIQYF
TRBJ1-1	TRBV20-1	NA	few	TGCAGTGCTAGAGAGCAGGTTTTGAACACTGAAGCTTTCTTT	CSAREQVLNTEAFF
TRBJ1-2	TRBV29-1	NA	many	TGCAGCGTTGAAGTAACTATCGGCAGTCCCAGGAATGGCTACACCTTC	CSVEVTIGSPRNGYTF
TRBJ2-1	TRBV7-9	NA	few	TGTGCCAGCAGCTTAGCTGGTCTAGCCGATGAGCAGTTCTTC	CASSLAGLADEQFF
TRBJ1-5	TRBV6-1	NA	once	TGTGCCAGCAGCCCCGGTTGGGGAGATCAGCCCCAGCATTTT	CASSPGWGDQPQHF
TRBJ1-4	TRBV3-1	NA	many	TGTGCCAGCAGCCAATTACCAGGCGTCGGTGAAAAACTGTTTTTT	CASSQLPGVGEKLFF
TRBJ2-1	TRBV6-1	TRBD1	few	TGTGCCAGCAGTCTCCAGACAGGGCCCTACAATGAGCAGTTCTTC	CASSLQTGPYNEQFF
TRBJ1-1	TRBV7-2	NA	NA	TGTGCCAGCAGCTTAGCCGGGTCCCAAGCGGCTTTCTTT	CASSLAGSQAAFF
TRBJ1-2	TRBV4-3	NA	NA	TGCGCCAGCAGCCAAGAAGCAGGGGTGGACTATGGCTACACCTTC	CASSQEAGVDYGYTF
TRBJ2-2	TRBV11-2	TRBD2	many	TGTGCCAGCATCAACTGGGGGGGAGACAAGCACGGGGAGCTGTTTTTT	CASINWGGDKHGELFF
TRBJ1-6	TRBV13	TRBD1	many	TGTGCCAGCAGCGAAGGACAGGGTGGTGGTTCACCCCTCCACTTT	CASSEGQGGGSPLHF
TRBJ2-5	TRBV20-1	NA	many	TGCAGTGCGAGCTTCGCACCGCAGGGTCGAGAGACCCAGTACTTC	CSASFAPQGRETQYF
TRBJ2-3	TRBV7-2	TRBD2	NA	TGTGCCAGCAGCCCTCGACGACTTCTAGCGGGGAGCAAGGATACGCAGTATTTT	CASSPRRLLAGSKDTQYF
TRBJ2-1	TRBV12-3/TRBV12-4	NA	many	TGTGCCAGCAGTTGGCCCCATCGTGAGCAGTTCTTC	CASSWPHREQFF
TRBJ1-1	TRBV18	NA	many	TGTGCCAGCTCACCGGAGAGTATCGGCACTGAAGCTTTCTTT	CASSPESIGTEAFF
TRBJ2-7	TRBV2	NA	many	TGTGCCGTCTTAGCTTCCCCAAACTACGAGCAGTACTTC	CAVLASPNYEQYF